This T cell receptor (beta chain) was retrieved from a study of tumor-infiltrating lymphocytes in primary liver carcinoma. Background on the study: Spanning 30 to 69 years of age, the patients were men and women. Samples yielded about 3.5 to 7.5 million productive TCRbeta reads, similar across tissue types.

Study observations and caveats: The top-250-clone fraction was significantly higher in tumors than in blood (p = 0.039).

From germline, CDR1 is MNHEY and CDR2 SVGAGI. The CDR3 extends over 18 amino acids. Using a constant-region primer together with ProtoScript II reverse transcriptase, TCR beta cDNA was made from roughly 540 ng of total RNA. Generation of the TCR beta libraries relied on three nested multiplex PCR rounds using slightly modified ARM-PCR. PCR rounds one and two used TRBV1-TRBV30 forward primers with a C-beta reverse primer for 10 cycles each. TCRdb re-derived calls from the multiplex PCR reads in MiXCR, one entry per CDR3 protein. The data hold approximately 88,000 distinct CDR3 sequences, with just over 65% observed a single time. The study co-extracted DNA and RNA from about 21-30 mg of unsorted bulk tissue. No treatment had been given to the patients, who were chronically infected with HBV. For this clonotype: Its specificity is unknown. At one of its ends the junction is not consistent with the germline gene, which may arise from a read error.

The V gene is TRBV6-5, the J gene TRBJ2-6; TRBD1 agrees at 8 bases. The specimen was tumor-adjacent normal liver tissue. This TCR was sampled from a man aged 35 to 55 with primary liver carcinoma and hepatitis B virus infection. DNA for the CDR3: TGTGCCAGCAGTCTTTGGACAGGGATGAAAGCTGGGGCCAGCGTTCTGAGTTTC. Translation: CASSLWTGMKAGASVLSF.